The clone carrying this T cell receptor (beta chain) was observed a handful of times. Its target is not known. The data belong to a study of T cells in Graves' hyperthyroidism and ophthalmopathy. General study points: Stable hyperthyroidism and ophthalmopathy were separated using 13 V-J signatures.

With duration under 3 months, ophthalmopathy was active: Clinical Activity Score at least 3, NOSPECS at least 4. Uncontrolled infections, other autoimmune diseases, pregnancy or lactation led to exclusion of patients. Orbital computed tomography, thyroid ultrasound, serum thyroxine and TRAb, and clinical symptoms together informed the diagnoses. Amplification of TCR beta CDR3 regions used RNA as the template. The TCR CDR3 first-round RT-PCR relied on the HTBI primer set. MiXCR, applied by TCRdb to the multiplex PCR reads, yields one record per CDR3 protein. Of about 250,000 distinct CDR3 sequences listed, around 22% are singletons. The clonotype comes from a man aged 25 to 40 with Graves' ophthalmopathy. The sample comprised blood.

CDR3 amino acids: CASSQGATYSGKYHNEQFF. CDR3 nucleotides: TGTGCCAGCAGCCAAGGGGCTACCTATAGCGGCAAATACCACAATGAGCAGTTCTTC. The V call is TRBV14, the J call TRBJ2-1; a weak D match, TRBD2 (6 bases). In germline, CDR1 is SGHDN, CDR2 FVKESK. The V end lost 1 base, the J end lost 5 bases, and 24 bases lay between the germline ends. CDR3 length equals 19 residues.